This TCR beta chain is drawn from a study of blood T cell repertoires in COVID-19. Residents of 24 US areas, aged about 18 to 100 years, made up the participants. In the original analysis: Scientists estimated how many nucleated cells there were by amplifying reference gene primers. TCRdb keeps only in-frame clones here, not all; method: immunoSEQ multiplex PCR. V and J calls and clone size are copied from that table; D and trimming were computed from the DNA. The profile shows about 300,000 clones, roughly 85% of them singletons. The V gene's germline CDR1 is SGHRS and CDR2 YFSETQ. V was shortened by 3 bases and J by 1 base, with 13 bases between the two germline ends. The CDR3 is 15 amino acids.

Sequenced material: PBMCs or T cells enriched from blood (not recorded which). This sequence was found in a man under 40 who had recovered from COVID-19. This chain connects TRBV5-1 to TRBJ1-1; D gene unclear. The CDR3 is CASSSKAGGNTEAFF. The DNA of the CDR3 is TGCGCCAGCAGCTCCAAGGCGGGCGGGAACACTGAAGCTTTCTTT.